This T cell receptor beta chain is drawn from a study of blood T cell repertoires in COVID-19. Per the original methods: Amplified reference gene primers provided the basis for estimating nucleated cell counts. TCRdb's copy holds only in-frame clones and misses some; the assay was immunoSEQ multiplex PCR. The DNA was the basis for D and trimming; V, J and clone size are from that table. The sample holds 350,000 to 400,000 clones; approximately 92% are singletons and the top ten take approximately 1%. The germline V gene encodes CDR1 KGHDR and CDR2 SFDVKD. The length of the CDR3 is 13 residues. Trimming removed 9 bases from V and 0 bases from J; junction bases left unmatched: 1. The cohort comprised adults aged roughly 18 to 95 years residing in 24 US areas. Each recovered donor of Cohort 3 presented with two negative PCRs, clearance, or symptom resolution.

This TCR derives from a man aged 18 to 29 who had recovered from COVID-19. V is TRBV24-1 and J is TRBJ1-5; TRBD1 matches 7 bases. The material sequenced was PBMCs or T cells enriched from blood (not recorded which). This chain's CDR3 is CATWDSSNQPQHF. The CDR3 region has the DNA TGTGCCACCTGGGACAGTAGCAATCAGCCCCAGCATTTT.